What follows are 14 T cell receptor beta chains derived from one specimen sequenced in a study of CD8 T cells in ankylosing spondylitis. Each CDR3 protein is one row after TCRdb ran MiXCR on the 5' RACE reads. Here the sample spans 150,000 to 200,000 distinct CDR3 sequences, roughly 13% being singletons. Sequences were obtained from blood, either unsorted or a sorted T cell fraction (not recorded which). These receptors were collected from a female donor with ankylosing spondylitis or in good health (not recorded which).

In this sample, this clonotype turned up many times. This sequence joins TRBV20-1 and TRBJ1-5; weak D call: TRBD1 (5 bases). Germline CDR1 and CDR2: DFQATT and SNEGSKA (reference sequence). This CDR3 comprises 13 residues. Trimming cost V 3 bases and J 7 bases, with 13 bases left between them. CDR3 region: CSAREGKGQPQHF. The CDR3 DNA follows: TGCAGTGCTAGGGAGGGGAAGGGACAGCCCCAGCATTTT.

Details on this clonotype: With a much larger clone just one base away, this may be a read error. The CDR3 sequence is CDSSFQGDGELFF. The CDR3 bases are TGCGACAGCAGCTTTCAGGGAGACGGGGAGCTGTTTTTT. The chain is built from TRBV5-1 and TRBJ2-2; D possibly matches TRBD1 or TRBD2 (5 bases each). This CDR3 comprises 13 residues. Germline CDR1 is SGHRS and CDR2 is YFSETQ.

This chain joins TRBV15 and TRBJ2-7; D not certain. Trimming stripped 5 bases from V and 2 bases from J, with 16 bases between. This CDR3 has 15 residues. Germline CDR1 LNHNV, CDR2 YYDKDF (reference sequence). This CDR3 is CATSPGDSYPYEQYF. The CDR3 DNA reads as TGTGCCACCAGCCCTGGGGATTCATACCCCTACGAGCAGTACTTC.

This clonotype appeared many times. The chain has TRBV5-1 and TRBJ2-7; either TRBD1 or TRBD2 may fit D (6 bases each). The CDR3 extends over 13 amino acids. CDR1 and CDR2 from the germline V gene are SGHRS and YFSETQ. Trimming shortened V by 0 bases and J by 6 bases, and 10 bases separated the two germline ends. CDR3 amino acids: CASSLVQGGEQYF. The CDR3 nucleotides are TGCGCCAGCAGCTTGGTACAGGGAGGCGAGCAGTACTTC.

The CDR3 DNA sequence: TGTGCCAGCTTCACGCCCCATCAGACAGGTTCCTACGAGCAGTACTTC. It yields the protein CASFTPHQTGSYEQYF. The chain combines TRBV6-2 or TRBV6-3 with TRBJ2-7, with D possibly being TRBD1 (6 bases). Between the trimmed V and J ends, which lost 8 bases and 1 base, there was a span of 21 bases. This CDR3 spans 16 amino acids. Germline assignment: CDR1 MNHEY and CDR2 SVGEGT.

A few counts support this clonotype. The chain has TRBV7-2 and TRBJ2-3; no clear D. The CDR3 extends over 13 amino acids. Trimming removed 8 bases from V and 6 bases from J, with 15 bases in between. Germline V CDR1 and CDR2: SGHTA, FQGNSA. CDR3: CASSHRAVDTQYF. The CDR3 nucleotides read TGTGCCAGCTCCCATAGGGCCGTGGATACGCAGTATTTT.

There are many counts of this clonotype. This chain uses TRBV7-6 with TRBJ2-3; D call uncertain. Looked up from germline, CDR1 is SGHVS and CDR2 is FNYEAQ. V was clipped by 2 bases and J by 3 bases, with 9 bases between them. There are 14 residues in the CDR3. The CDR3 nucleotides are TGTGCCAGCAGCTTACTTAAGGGAACAGATACGCAGTATTTT. It codes for CASSLLKGTDTQYF.

This clonotype was recorded at least ten times. The V gene is TRBV7-2, the J gene TRBJ2-1, with a weak D call TRBD2 (6 bases). Trimming removed 5 bases at V and 5 bases at J, with 16 bases between. Germline V gene data show CDR1 as SGHTA and CDR2 as FQGNSA. CDR3 length: 15 residues. The CDR3 here is CASSPDWGENNEQFF. CDR3 DNA: TGTGCCAGCAGCCCCGACTGGGGGGAAAACAATGAGCAGTTCTTC.

The chain recombines TRBV5-1 with TRBJ2-5; D might be TRBD2 (5 bases). The CDR3 consists of 12 residues. CDR1 and CDR2 (germline): SGHRS, YFSETQ. With 0 bases removed from V and 5 bases from J, the gap between germline ends came to 5 bases. The CDR3 DNA reads as TGCGCCAGCAGCTTGGGGGAGGAGACCCAGTACTTC. It yields the protein CASSLGEETQYF.

This clonotype occurred a few times. The gene calls are TRBV12-3 or TRBV12-4 and TRBJ2-3; TRBD2 aligns across 16 bases. After removal of 5 bases from V and 1 base from J, the junction contained 3 bases not matched to a gene. The CDR3 loop spans 17 amino acids. This CDR3 reads CASSPGTSGGGTDTQYF. CDR3 DNA sequence: TGTGCCAGCAGTCCCGGGACTAGCGGGGGGGGCACAGATACGCAGTATTTT.

Many counts were recorded for this clonotype. The V call is TRBV7-6, the J call TRBJ2-1, with D possibly TRBD2 on 6 matching bases. The germline V and J ends were trimmed by 6 bases and 2 bases, with 17 bases remaining between them. Germline V gene data show CDR1 as SGHVS and CDR2 as FNYEAQ. The CDR3 spans 16 residues. The CDR3 here is CASSVSSGEPYNEQFF. In DNA, the CDR3 is TGTGCCAGCAGTGTTTCTTCGGGGGAGCCCTACAATGAGCAGTTCTTC.

The rearrangement joins TRBV20-1 to TRBJ2-7; D might be TRBD1 (5 bases). There are 14 residues in the CDR3. Germline V gives CDR1 DFQATT, CDR2 SNEGSKA (reference sequence). V was clipped by 0 bases and J by 4 bases, with 13 bases between them. The CDR3 region has the DNA TGCAGTGCTAGAGATTCGGCAGGGCCTTACGAGCAGTACTTC. It translates to CSARDSAGPYEQYF.

This clonotype was seen only a few times. The chain carries TRBV20-1 and TRBJ1-5; tentatively, D is TRBD1 (6 bases). This CDR3 has 13 amino acids. Trimming left V 6 bases short and J 4 bases short, with 13 bases between. From germline, CDR1 is DFQATT and CDR2 SNEGSKA (reference sequence). CDR3 in amino acids: CSAREQGNQPQHF. CDR3 in DNA: TGCAGTGCCCGGGAACAGGGTAATCAGCCCCAGCATTTT.

There are many counts of this clonotype. The chain uses TRBV29-1 and TRBJ1-5; weak D call: TRBD1 (6 bases). The germline CDR1 and CDR2 sequences are SQVTM and ANQGSEA. The CDR3 length is 13 residues. V lost 4 bases and J lost 6, with 13 bases in between. The CDR3 nucleotides are TGCAGCGTTGCCGAGGGGGTGAGTCAGCCCCAGCATTTT. Protein sequence: CSVAEGVSQPQHF. The full variable domain, rest sourced from reference TRBV29-1 and TRBJ1-5, is SAVISQKPSRDICQRGTSLTIQCQVDSQVTMMFWYRQQPGQSLTLIATANQGSEATYESGFVIDKFPISRPNLTFSTLTVSNMSPEDSSIYLCSVAEGVSQPQHFGDGTRLSIL.